This TCR beta chain is drawn from a study of T cell responses to AZD1222 COVID-19 vaccine. The study, taken as a whole, reports: The peak T cell response came first, and repertoires were sampled only after it. Donors, mostly white British, included more females; clonal diversity was possibly underestimated.

Some clones are missing from TCRdb's copy, which holds only in-frame ones; the method was immunoSEQ multiplex PCR. Of about 180,000 clones listed, around 90% are singletons. In the case of this clone: Its target is not known.

Germline V gene lookup returns CDR1 SGHVS and CDR2 FQNEAQ. Trimming removed 4 bases at V and 3 bases at J, with 19 bases between. The CDR3 loop spans 16 amino acids. This clonotype originated in an adult who received the AZD1222 COVID-19 vaccine. V usage is TRBV7-8 and J usage is TRBJ2-7; D not resolved. The sample in question was peripheral blood, obtained 28 days after the second AZD1222 dose. The CDR3 DNA reads TGTGCCAGCAGCTCAAGATCCATTACCCCCCTCTACGAGCAGTACTTC. It translates to CASSSRSITPLYEQYF.